This is a list of T cell receptor beta chains from one sample in a study of response to subunit inactivated influenza vaccine. TCRdb re-analysed the RT-PCR reads in MiXCR, keeping a single row per CDR3 protein. The table lists hundreds of thousands of distinct CDR3 sequences, approximately 10% of them singletons. The input for sequencing was PBMCs from blood, taken on the day of vaccination. The receptor source for this set is a man aged 45-65 years who received an inactivated influenza vaccine. Each CDR3 is given with its conserved first and last residue.

v_gene	j_gene	CDR3aa
TRBV12-3/TRBV12-4	TRBJ2-7	CASSPNAGLRGLPYEQYF
TRBV5-1	TRBJ2-5	CASRDGFTGGQETQYF
TRBV6-2/TRBV6-3	TRBJ2-7	CASKQSGTYEQYF
TRBV4-1	TRBJ1-1	CASSQSRTGVNTEAFF
TRBV11-2	TRBJ2-7	CASSGGTGSLYEQYF
TRBV12-3/TRBV12-4	TRBJ1-4	CASTLRGLSGEKLFF
TRBV10-3	TRBJ2-3	CAIRGGSEDTQYF
TRBV29-1	TRBJ2-3	CSVARQGTTDTQYF
TRBV20-1	TRBJ2-1	CSVPAGPKYNEQFF
TRBV7-3	TRBJ2-3	CASSPDRYTDTQYF
TRBV6-2/TRBV6-3	TRBJ2-4	CASSLGLAGLNIQYF
TRBV10-3	TRBJ1-1	CAARTGDTEAFF
TRBV20-1	TRBJ2-7	CSARDKGSYEHYF
TRBV28	TRBJ2-5	CATEQETQYF
TRBV2	TRBJ2-3	CANRSRGTDTQYF